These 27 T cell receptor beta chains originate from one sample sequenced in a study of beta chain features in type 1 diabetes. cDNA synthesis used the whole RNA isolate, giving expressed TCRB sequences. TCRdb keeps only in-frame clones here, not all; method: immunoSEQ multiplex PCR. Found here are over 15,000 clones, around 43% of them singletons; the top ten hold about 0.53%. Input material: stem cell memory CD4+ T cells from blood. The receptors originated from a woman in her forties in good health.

The CDR3 bases are TGCGCCAGCTCTGGGACAAATATGAACACTGAAGCTTTCTTT. Protein product: CASSGTNMNTEAFF. The V gene is TRBV5-1, the J gene TRBJ1-1; possibly TRBD1 for D (6 bases). The CDR3 totals 14 residues. Germline V gives CDR1 SGHRS, CDR2 YFSETQ. V lost 7 bases and J 0 bases, leaving 13 bases between the germline ends.

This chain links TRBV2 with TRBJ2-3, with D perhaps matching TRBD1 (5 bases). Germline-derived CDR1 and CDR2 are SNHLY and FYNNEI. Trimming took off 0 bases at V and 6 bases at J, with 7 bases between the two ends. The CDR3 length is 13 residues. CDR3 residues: CASSEAGADTQYF. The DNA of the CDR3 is TGTGCCAGCAGTGAAGCTGGGGCGGATACGCAGTATTTT.

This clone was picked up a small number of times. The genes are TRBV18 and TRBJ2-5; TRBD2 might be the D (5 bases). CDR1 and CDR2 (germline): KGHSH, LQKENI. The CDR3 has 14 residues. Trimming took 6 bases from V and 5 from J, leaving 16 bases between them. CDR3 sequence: CASSPGSGGETQYF. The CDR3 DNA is TGTGCCAGCTCCCCGGGAAGCGGTGGGGAGACCCAGTACTTC. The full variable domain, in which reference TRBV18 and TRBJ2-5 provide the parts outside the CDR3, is NAGVMQNPRHLVRRRGQEARLRCSPMKGHSHVYWYRQLPEEGLKFMVYLQKENIIDESGMPKERFSAEFPKEGPSILRIQQVVRGDSAAYFCASSPGSGGETQYFGPGTRLLVL.

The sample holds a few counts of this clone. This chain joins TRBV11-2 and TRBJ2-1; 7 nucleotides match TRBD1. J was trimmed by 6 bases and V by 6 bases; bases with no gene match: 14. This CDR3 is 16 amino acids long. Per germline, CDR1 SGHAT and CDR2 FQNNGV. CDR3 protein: CASSNLRGSGGNEQFF. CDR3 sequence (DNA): TGTGCCAGCAGTAACTTAAGGGGGTCAGGGGGCAATGAGCAGTTCTTC.

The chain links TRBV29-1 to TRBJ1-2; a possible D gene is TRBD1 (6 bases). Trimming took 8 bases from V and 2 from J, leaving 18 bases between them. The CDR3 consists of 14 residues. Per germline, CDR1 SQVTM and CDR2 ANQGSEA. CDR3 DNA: TGCAGCAGTACCAGGGGCTCGGGGAACTATGGCTACACCTTC. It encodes CSSTRGSGNYGYTF.

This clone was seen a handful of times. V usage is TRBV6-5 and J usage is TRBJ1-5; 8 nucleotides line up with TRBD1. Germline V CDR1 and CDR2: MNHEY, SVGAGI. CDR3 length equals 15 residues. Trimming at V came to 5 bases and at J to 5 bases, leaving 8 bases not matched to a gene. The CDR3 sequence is CASSPGQGTYQPQHF. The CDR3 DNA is TGTGCCAGCAGTCCCGGACAGGGAACGTATCAGCCCCAGCATTTT.

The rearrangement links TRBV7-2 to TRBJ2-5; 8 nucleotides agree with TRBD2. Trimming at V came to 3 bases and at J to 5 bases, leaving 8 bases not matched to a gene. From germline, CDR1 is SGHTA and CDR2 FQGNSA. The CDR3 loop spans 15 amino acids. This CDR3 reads CASSFQSGGYETQYF. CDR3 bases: TGTGCCAGCAGCTTCCAGAGCGGGGGTTACGAGACCCAGTACTTC.

The CDR3 protein is CASSLALGLAGVTGELFF. Here the CDR3 DNA reads TGTGCCAGCAGCTTGGCCCTGGGACTAGCGGGGGTCACCGGGGAGCTGTTTTTT. The chain joins TRBV5-6 to TRBJ2-2; 14 bases are a match to TRBD2. CDR1 is SGHDT and CDR2 is YYEEEE in the germline V gene. The CDR3 totals 18 residues. The V and J ends lost 0 bases and 4 bases, in that order; junction bases with no gene match: 5. Based on the CDR3 plus reference TRBV5-6 and TRBJ2-2, the full variable domain is DAGVTQSPTHLIKTRGQQVTLRCSPKSGHDTVSWYQQALGQGPQFIFQYYEEEERQRGNFPDRFSGHQFPNYSSELNVNALLLGDSALYLCASSLALGLAGVTGELFFGEGSRLTVL.

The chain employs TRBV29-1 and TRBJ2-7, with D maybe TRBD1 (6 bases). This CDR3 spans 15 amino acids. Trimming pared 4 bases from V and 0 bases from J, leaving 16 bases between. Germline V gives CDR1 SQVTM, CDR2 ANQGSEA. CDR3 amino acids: CSVAGGGSSSYEQYF. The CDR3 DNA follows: TGCAGCGTTGCTGGTGGGGGCTCAAGCTCCTACGAGCAGTACTTC.

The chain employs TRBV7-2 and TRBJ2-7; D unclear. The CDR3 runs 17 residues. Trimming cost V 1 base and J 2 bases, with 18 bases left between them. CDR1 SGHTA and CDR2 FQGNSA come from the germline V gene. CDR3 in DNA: TGTGCCAGCAGCTTAGGAAGCGACCCCGCTTTACCCTACGAGCAGTACTTC. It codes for CASSLGSDPALPYEQYF.

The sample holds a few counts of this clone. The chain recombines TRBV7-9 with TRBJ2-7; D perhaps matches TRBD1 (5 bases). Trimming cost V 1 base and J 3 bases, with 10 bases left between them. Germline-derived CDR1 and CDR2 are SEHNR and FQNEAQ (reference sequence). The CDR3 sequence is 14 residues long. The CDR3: CASSLDQGSYEQYF. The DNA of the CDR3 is TGTGCCAGCAGCTTAGACCAGGGAAGCTACGAGCAGTACTTC.

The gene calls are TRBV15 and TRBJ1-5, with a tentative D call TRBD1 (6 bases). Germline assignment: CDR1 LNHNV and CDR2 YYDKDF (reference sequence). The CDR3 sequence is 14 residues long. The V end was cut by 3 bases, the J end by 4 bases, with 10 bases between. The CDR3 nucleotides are TGTGCCACCAGCAGGACAGGAGAAAATCAGCCCCAGCATTTT. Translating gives CATSRTGENQPQHF.

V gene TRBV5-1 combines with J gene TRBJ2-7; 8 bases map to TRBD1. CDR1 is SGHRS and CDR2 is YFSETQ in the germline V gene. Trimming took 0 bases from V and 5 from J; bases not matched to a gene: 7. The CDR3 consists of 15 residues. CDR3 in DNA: TGCGCCAGCAGCTTGGCGACAGGGGTAATCCACGAGCAGTACTTC. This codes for CASSLATGVIHEQYF.

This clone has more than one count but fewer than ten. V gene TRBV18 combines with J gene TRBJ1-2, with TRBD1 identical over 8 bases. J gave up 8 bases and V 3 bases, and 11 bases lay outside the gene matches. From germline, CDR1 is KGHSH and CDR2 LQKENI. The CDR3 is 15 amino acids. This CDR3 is CASSPSTGVSLGYTF. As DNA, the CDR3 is TGTGCCAGCTCACCCTCGACAGGGGTTAGTCTGGGCTACACCTTC.

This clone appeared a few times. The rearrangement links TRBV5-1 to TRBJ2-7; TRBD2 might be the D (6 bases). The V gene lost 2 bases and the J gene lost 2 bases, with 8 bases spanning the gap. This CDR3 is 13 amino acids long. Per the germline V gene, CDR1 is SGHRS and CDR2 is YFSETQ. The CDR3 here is CASSFAGTYEQYF. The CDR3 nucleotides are TGCGCCAGCAGCTTTGCGGGGACCTACGAGCAGTACTTC.

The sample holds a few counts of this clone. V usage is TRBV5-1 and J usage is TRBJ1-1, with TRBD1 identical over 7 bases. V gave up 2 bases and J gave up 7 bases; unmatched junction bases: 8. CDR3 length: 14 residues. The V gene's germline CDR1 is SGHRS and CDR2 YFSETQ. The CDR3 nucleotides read TGCGCCAGCAGCTTTTCCCCGGGACAGAGTGAAGCTTTCTTT. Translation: CASSFSPGQSEAFF.

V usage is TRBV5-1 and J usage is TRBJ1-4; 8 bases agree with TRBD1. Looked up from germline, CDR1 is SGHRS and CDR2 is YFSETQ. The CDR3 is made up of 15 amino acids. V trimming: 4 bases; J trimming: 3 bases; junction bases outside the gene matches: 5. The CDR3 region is CASSAGQGSNEKLFF. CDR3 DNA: TGCGCCAGCAGCGCCGGACAGGGTTCTAATGAAAAACTGTTTTTT. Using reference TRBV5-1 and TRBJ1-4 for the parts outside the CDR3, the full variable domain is KAGVTQTPRYLIKTRGQQVTLSCSPISGHRSVSWYQQTPGQGLQFLFEYFSETQRNKGNFPGRFSGRQFSNSRSEMNVSTLELGDSALYLCASSAGQGSNEKLFFGSGTQLSVL.

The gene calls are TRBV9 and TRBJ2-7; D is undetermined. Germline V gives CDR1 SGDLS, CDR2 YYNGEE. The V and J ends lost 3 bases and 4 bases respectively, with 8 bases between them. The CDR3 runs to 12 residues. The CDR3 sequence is CASSASGYEQYF. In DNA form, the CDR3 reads TGTGCCAGCAGCGCATCCGGTTACGAGCAGTACTTC.

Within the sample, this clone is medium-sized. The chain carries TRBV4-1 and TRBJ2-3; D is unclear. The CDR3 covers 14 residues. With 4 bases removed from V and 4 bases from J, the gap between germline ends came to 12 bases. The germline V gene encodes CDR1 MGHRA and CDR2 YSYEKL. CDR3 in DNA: TGCGCCAGCAGCCTCGGAGTGCACGCAGATACGCAGTATTTT. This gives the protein CASSLGVHADTQYF.

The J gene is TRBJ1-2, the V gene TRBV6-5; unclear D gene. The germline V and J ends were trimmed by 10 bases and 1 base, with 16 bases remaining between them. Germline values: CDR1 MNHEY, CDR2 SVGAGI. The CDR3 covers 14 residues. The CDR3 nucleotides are TGTGCCACACGGCGAGGAAATAATAACTATGGCTACACCTTC. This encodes CATRRGNNNYGYTF.

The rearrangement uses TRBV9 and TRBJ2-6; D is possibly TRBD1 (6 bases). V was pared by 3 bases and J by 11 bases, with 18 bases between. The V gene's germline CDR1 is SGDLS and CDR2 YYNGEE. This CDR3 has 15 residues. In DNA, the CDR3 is TGTGCCAGCAGCGGGCCGGGACACGGACCCCACGTCCTGACTTTC. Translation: CASSGPGHGPHVLTF.

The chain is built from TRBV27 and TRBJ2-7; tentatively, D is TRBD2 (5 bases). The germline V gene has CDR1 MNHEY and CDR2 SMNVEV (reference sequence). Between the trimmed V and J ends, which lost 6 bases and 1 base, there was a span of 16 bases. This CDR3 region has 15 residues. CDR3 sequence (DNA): TGTGCCAGCAGCCTTACATGGGGAGAGTCCTACGAGCAGTACTTC. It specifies CASSLTWGESYEQYF.

The CDR3 sequence is CASSAGQRSSGNTIYF. The CDR3 DNA is TGTGCCAGCAGCGCCGGACAGCGTAGCTCTGGAAACACCATATATTTT. This chain links TRBV7-2 with TRBJ1-3, with a weak D call TRBD1 (6 bases). The V end was cut by 5 bases, the J end by 0 bases, with 14 bases between. CDR3 length equals 16 residues. Germline-derived CDR1 and CDR2 are SGHTA and FQGNSA.

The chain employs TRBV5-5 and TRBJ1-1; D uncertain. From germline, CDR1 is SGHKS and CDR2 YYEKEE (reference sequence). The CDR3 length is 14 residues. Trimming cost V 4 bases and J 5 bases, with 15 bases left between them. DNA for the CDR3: TGTGCCAGCAGCCCGCTTCAGAGAGGTACTGAAGCTTTCTTT. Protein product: CASSPLQRGTEAFF.

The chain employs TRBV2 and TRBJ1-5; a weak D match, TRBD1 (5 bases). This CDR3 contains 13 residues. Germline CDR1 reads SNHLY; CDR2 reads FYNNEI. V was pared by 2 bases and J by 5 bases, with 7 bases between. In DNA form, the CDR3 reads TGTGCCAGCAGTGAATCGGGGGATCAGCCCCAGCATTTT. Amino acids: CASSESGDQPQHF.

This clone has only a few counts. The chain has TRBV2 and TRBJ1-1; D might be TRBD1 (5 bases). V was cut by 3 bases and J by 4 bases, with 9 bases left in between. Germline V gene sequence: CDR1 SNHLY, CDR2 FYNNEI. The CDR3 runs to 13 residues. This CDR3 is CASSDREGTEAFF. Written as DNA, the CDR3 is TGTGCCAGCAGTGACAGGGAGGGCACTGAAGCTTTCTTT.

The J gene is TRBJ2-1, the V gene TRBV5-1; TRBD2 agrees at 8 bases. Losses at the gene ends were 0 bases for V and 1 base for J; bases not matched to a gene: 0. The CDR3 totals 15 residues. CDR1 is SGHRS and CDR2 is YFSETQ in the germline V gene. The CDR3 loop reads CASSLGGGSYNEQFF. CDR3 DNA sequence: TGCGCCAGCAGCTTGGGCGGGGGGTCCTACAATGAGCAGTTCTTC.